The 17 T cell receptor beta chains below were found in one sample sequenced in a study of graft-versus-host responses after intestinal transplantation. Antigen specificity for these receptors is unknown. Sequencing used immunoSEQ multiplex PCR; TCRdb keeps in-frame clones, though not all of them. The table records nearly 95,000 clones, about 93% of them present only once. The sample consisted of unstimulated CD8+ T cells sorted from spleen or lymph node cells, taken before intestinal transplant. Receptor source: a human donor who received an intestinal transplant.

The chain has TRBV27 and TRBJ1-2, with TRBD1 as a possible D gene (5 bases). Trimming cost V 2 bases and J 7 bases, with 11 bases left between them. Germline CDR1 reads MNHEY; CDR2 reads SMNVEV (reference sequence). The CDR3 spans 13 residues. CDR3 protein: CASSLAKGIGYTF. CDR3 in DNA: TGTGCCAGCAGTTTAGCTAAGGGGATTGGCTACACCTTC.

The chain uses TRBV4-3 and TRBJ2-7; the D gene is possibly TRBD2 (7 bases). V gave up 1 base and J gave up 3 bases, with 19 bases separating them. The CDR3 has 17 amino acids. CDR1 and CDR2 (germline): LGHNA, YSLEER. CDR3 sequence (DNA): TGCGCCAGCAGCCAAGGAGCTGGATCGGGGGGCCACTACGAGCAGTACTTC. This sequence encodes CASSQGAGSGGHYEQYF.

The rearrangement links TRBV11-2 to TRBJ2-7, with a weak D call TRBD1 (6 bases). Trimming took off 4 bases at V and 3 bases at J, with 16 bases between the two ends. Germline V gives CDR1 SGHAT, CDR2 FQNNGV. The CDR3 has 15 residues. As DNA, the CDR3 is TGTGCCAGCAGCTGGGGGACAAGGGGCAACTACGAGCAGTACTTC. It translates to CASSWGTRGNYEQYF.

The chain carries TRBV10-1 and TRBJ2-2, with D possibly matching TRBD2 (6 bases). The CDR3 has 17 residues. Germline V gene sequence: CDR1 WNHNN, CDR2 SYGVQD (reference sequence). V lost 3 bases and J lost 6, with 20 bases in between. The CDR3 nucleotides read TGCGCCAGCAGTGAAGGTTCCGGGGGAATATTTGCCGGGGAGCTGTTTTTT. Protein sequence: CASSEGSGGIFAGELFF.

This chain joins TRBV18 and TRBJ1-1, with D possibly being TRBD1 (5 bases). In germline, CDR1 is KGHSH, CDR2 LQKENI. V lost 0 bases to trimming and J lost 0 bases, with 11 bases between them. CDR3 length equals 16 residues. In DNA form, the CDR3 reads TGTGCCAGCTCACCACCGGGGAGGGGTTTGAACACTGAAGCTTTCTTT. Translated, it gives CASSPPGRGLNTEAFF.

The chain is built from TRBV4-3 and TRBJ2-3, with TRBD1 matching over 8 bases. Germline V gene sequence: CDR1 LGHNA, CDR2 YSLEER. The CDR3 is 18 amino acids. Germline trimming cut 0 bases from V and 1 base from J; bases unmatched to any gene: 9. Written as DNA, the CDR3 is TGCGCCAGCAGCCAAGATCGGACAGGGACCCTTGGCACAGATACGCAGTATTTT. This translates into CASSQDRTGTLGTDTQYF.

V usage is TRBV11-2 and J usage is TRBJ1-2; D is uncertain. The CDR3 covers 13 residues. V dropped 0 bases and J dropped 3 bases, with 5 bases sitting between them. The germline gives CDR1 SGHAT, CDR2 FQNNGV. The CDR3 is CASSLEAYYGYTF. The CDR3 DNA sequence: TGTGCCAGCAGCTTAGAGGCATACTATGGCTACACCTTC.

This clone was picked up one time. The chain recombines TRBV10-1 with TRBJ1-1; TRBD1 matches 7 bases. Unmatched junction bases numbered 8, after V lost 6 bases and J lost 1 base. CDR3 length: 15 amino acids. Germline V gives CDR1 WNHNN, CDR2 SYGVQD (reference sequence). CDR3 loop: CASSSKTGANTEAFF. The CDR3 DNA reads TGCGCCAGCAGCTCGAAAACAGGGGCGAACACTGAAGCTTTCTTT.

The rearrangement links TRBV29-1 to TRBJ2-2; D not certain. V was cut by 6 bases and J by 5 bases, with 10 bases left in between. Germline V gene sequence: CDR1 SQVTM, CDR2 ANQGSEA. This CDR3 has 12 residues. The CDR3 loop is CSVRWWTGELFF. The CDR3 DNA reads TGCAGCGTCCGGTGGTGGACCGGGGAGCTGTTTTTT.

The V gene is TRBV2, the J gene TRBJ1-2, with TRBD1 as a possible D gene (6 bases). Germline V CDR1 and CDR2: SNHLY, FYNNEI. The V end was cut by 4 bases, the J end by 6 bases, with 12 bases between. This CDR3 is 13 amino acids long. As DNA, the CDR3 is TGTGCCAGCAGTGTTGGGGGCGCGAATGGCTACACCTTC. It encodes CASSVGGANGYTF.

The V gene is TRBV5-1, the J gene TRBJ2-7; 7 bases map to TRBD2. This CDR3 comprises 13 residues. The germline CDR1 and CDR2 sequences are SGHRS and YFSETQ. J was trimmed by 6 bases and V by 4 bases; bases with no gene match: 7. DNA of the CDR3: TGCGCCAGCAGCCATGGGGGGGGAGGCGAGCAGTACTTC. Translating gives CASSHGGGGEQYF.

The chain combines TRBV21-1 with TRBJ1-3; the table calls TRBD1, which could not be checked here. TRBV21-1 is noted as a pseudogene. The CDR3 has 20 amino acids. Here the CDR3 reads CASSKADEPGQTYSGNTIYF. The CDR3 DNA reads TGTGCCAGCAGCAAAGCCGATGAACCGGGACAGACATACTCTGGAAACACCATATATTTT.

CDR3 sequence reads: CASSPGGLNYGYTF. The DNA for the CDR3 is TGTGCCAGCAGCCCGGGGGGGCTAAACTATGGCTACACCTTC. The chain has TRBV11-2 and TRBJ1-2, with D possibly matching TRBD1 (6 bases). Germline CDR1 is SGHAT and CDR2 is FQNNGV. The V gene lost 5 bases and the J gene lost 2 bases, with 12 bases spanning the gap. The CDR3 has 14 amino acids.

DNA for the CDR3: TGTGCCAGCAGCTGGGCGGGACAGACGAACACTGAAGCTTTCTTT. Its protein product is CASSWAGQTNTEAFF. The chain joins TRBV5-5 to TRBJ1-1, with 7 nucleotides matching TRBD1. CDR1 is SGHKS, CDR2 YYEKEE, per germline (reference sequence). The V segment lost 3 bases and the J segment 1 base; nucleotides outside the gene matches: 6. This CDR3 region has 15 residues.

This clone occurred once. V usage is TRBV9 and J usage is TRBJ2-3, with a weak D call TRBD2 (5 bases). Trimming pared 3 bases from V and 3 bases from J, leaving 14 bases between. CDR1 and CDR2 (germline): SGDLS, YYNGEE. CDR3 length: 15 residues. CDR3 amino acids: CASSADNRGTDTQYF. The CDR3 DNA reads as TGTGCCAGCAGCGCCGATAACCGAGGGACAGATACGCAGTATTTT. The full variable domain, its missing parts supplied by reference TRBV9 and TRBJ2-3, is DSGVTQTPKHLITATGQRVTLRCSPRSGDLSVYWYQQSLDQGLQFLIQYYNGEERAKGNILERFSAQQFPDLHSELNLSSLELGDSALYFCASSADNRGTDTQYFGPGTRLTVL.

Only one count was recorded for this clone. The chain joins TRBV7-9 to TRBJ2-3, with D possibly TRBD1 on 6 matching bases. CDR1 and CDR2 (germline): SEHNR, FQNEAQ (reference sequence). Trimming left V 5 bases short and J 0 bases short, with 18 bases between. CDR3 length: 17 amino acids. Written as DNA, the CDR3 is TGTGCCAGCAGCGACTCGCCTAAGGACAGCAGCACAGATACGCAGTATTTT. Protein sequence: CASSDSPKDSSTDTQYF.

The CDR3 region has the DNA TGTGCCAGCAGTTTAAACGGGGAAAGGTCGGGACAGCCCCAGCATTTT. It specifies CASSLNGERSGQPQHF. This chain joins TRBV27 and TRBJ1-5, with D unresolved. Germline loops: CDR1 MNHEY, CDR2 SMNVEV (reference sequence). Deletions cut 2 bases from V and 7 bases from J, with 18 bases between. The length of the CDR3 is 16 residues.